A single sample gave rise to the 25 T cell receptor beta chains below, sequenced in a study of cytomegalovirus exposure and HLA in healthy donors. The PCR had 60 Vbeta and 13 Jbeta primers. Produced via immunoSEQ multiplex PCR; TCRdb's table is partial and in-frame only. The repertoire has about 37,000 clones, 81% of them found once; the top ten carry about 9.3%. The sample consisted of PBMCs. These receptors were obtained from a woman in her thirties or forties in good health and CMV-seronegative.

This chain joins TRBV4-1 and TRBJ2-2; D gene unclear. V lost 2 bases and J lost 6, with 4 bases in between. Germline values: CDR1 MGHRA, CDR2 YSYEKL. CDR3 length: 12 residues. CDR3 nucleotide sequence: TGCGCCAGCAGCCAACTATCCGGGGAGCTGTTTTTT. Amino acids: CASSQLSGELFF.

V and J are TRBV6-5 and TRBJ1-4; D is perhaps TRBD1 (5 bases). The CDR3 loop spans 14 amino acids. The germline gives CDR1 MNHEY, CDR2 SVGAGI. Trimming took 7 bases from V and 5 from J, leaving 14 bases between them. For the CDR3, the DNA is TGTGCCAGCAAGGGTCAAGCAGGGAATGAAAAACTGTTTTTT. This translates into CASKGQAGNEKLFF.

V and J are TRBV7-3 and TRBJ2-7; tentative D call: TRBD1 (6 bases). The V end lost 1 base, the J end lost 1 base, and 14 bases lay between the germline ends. CDR1 is SGHTA, CDR2 FQGTGA, per germline. The CDR3 covers 16 residues. CDR3 DNA sequence: TGTGCCAGCAGCTTAATATGGGGCCAGGGGTCCTACGAGCAGTACGTC. This encodes CASSLIWGQGSYEQYV.

This clone was seen only once. The genes are TRBV5-8 and TRBJ2-3; 9 bases map to TRBD1. The J segment lost 8 bases and the V segment lost 2 bases, leaving 6 bases of the junction unmatched. The CDR3 length is 14 residues. Germline CDR1 is SGHTS and CDR2 is YDEGEE. CDR3 bases: TGTGCCAGCAGCTTTGACAGGGGGATCGGTACGCAGTATTTT. Translated, it gives CASSFDRGIGTQYF.

The genes are TRBV7-2 and TRBJ2-3; the match to TRBD2 covers 10 bases. The germline V gene encodes CDR1 SGHTA and CDR2 FQGNSA. The length of the CDR3 is 16 residues. After removal of 3 bases from V and 2 bases from J, the junction contained 5 bases not matched to a gene. The CDR3 reads CASSLRLAGYTDTQYF. As DNA, the CDR3 is TGTGCCAGCAGCTTGCGACTAGCGGGCTACACAGATACGCAGTATTTT. Complete variable domain (other parts from reference TRBV7-2 and TRBJ2-3): GAGVSQSPSNKVTEKGKDVELRCDPISGHTALYWYRQSLGQGLEFLIYFQGNSAPDKSGLPSDRFSAERTGGSVSTLTIQRTQQEDSAVYLCASSLRLAGYTDTQYFGPGTRLTVL.

The V call is TRBV10-2, the J call TRBJ2-1; a weak D match, TRBD1 (6 bases). The CDR3 runs to 13 residues. V was shortened by 7 bases and J by 5 bases, with 12 bases between the two germline ends. The V gene's germline CDR1 is WSHSY and CDR2 SAAADI. In DNA form, the CDR3 reads TGCGCCAGCACCAGGCAGGGGAACAATGAGCAGTTCTTC. This sequence encodes CASTRQGNNEQFF.

V gene TRBV6-5 combines with J gene TRBJ1-2; 8 bases agree with TRBD1. CDR3 size: 14 residues. V was pared by 5 bases and J by 8 bases, with 10 bases of the junction left unmatched. The V gene's germline CDR1 is MNHEY and CDR2 SVGAGI. CDR3 in amino acids: CASSNGQGRRGYTF. DNA for the CDR3: TGTGCCAGCAGTAACGGACAGGGAAGGCGAGGCTACACCTTC.

The chain recombines TRBV19 with TRBJ2-5; weak D call: TRBD2 (6 bases). CDR3 length: 15 amino acids. CDR1 and CDR2 (germline): LNHDA, SQIVND (reference sequence). Trimming removed 3 bases from V and 4 bases from J, with 15 bases in between. The CDR3 DNA reads as TGTGCCAGTAGTATTGGAGGGGAAGGCGGAGAGACCCAGTACTTC. It yields the protein CASSIGGEGGETQYF.

The V gene is TRBV6-5, the J gene TRBJ1-2; possible D gene TRBD1, 5 bases. The germline V gene encodes CDR1 MNHEY and CDR2 SVGAGI. The V end was cut by 5 bases, the J end by 6 bases, with 19 bases between. This CDR3 comprises 15 residues. CDR3 region: CASSHPGRRGDGYTF. The CDR3 bases are TGTGCCAGCAGTCATCCCGGGCGGCGGGGCGATGGCTACACCTTC.

This chain links TRBV27 with TRBJ2-1, with 8 bases matching TRBD2. This CDR3 has 17 amino acids. Germline V lookup: CDR1 MNHEY, CDR2 SMNVEV (reference sequence). Unmatched junction bases numbered 11, after V lost 4 bases and J lost 3 bases. CDR3 amino acids: CASSSGDYSGVYNEQFF. The CDR3 nucleotides are TGTGCCAGCAGTTCCGGGGACTATAGCGGGGTCTACAATGAGCAGTTCTTC.

The chain combines TRBV28 with TRBJ2-5, with 15 nucleotides matching TRBD2. J lost 1 base, V lost 4 bases, and 13 bases had no gene match. Germline values: CDR1 MDHEN, CDR2 SYDVKM. This CDR3 has 20 residues. DNA of the CDR3: TGTGCCAGCAGTTGGACTAGCGGGGGGGCAGTGGCCCTAGGCCAAGAGACCCAGTACTTC. Protein sequence: CASSWTSGGAVALGQETQYF.

The chain combines TRBV7-9 with TRBJ2-2, with D perhaps TRBD1 (5 bases). This CDR3 has 15 amino acids. Trimming took 5 bases from V and 1 from J, leaving 11 bases between them. Germline loops: CDR1 SEHNR, CDR2 FQNEAQ (reference sequence). The CDR3 region is CASSEQAWNTGELFF. The CDR3 bases are TGTGCCAGCAGCGAACAGGCCTGGAACACCGGGGAGCTGTTTTTT.

The chain joins TRBV7-9 to TRBJ2-1; D might be TRBD2 (6 bases). V gave up 1 base and J gave up 4 bases, with 14 bases separating them. Germline lookup yields CDR1 SEHNR and CDR2 FQNEAQ (reference sequence). This CDR3 has 16 residues. CDR3 sequence (DNA): TGTGCCAGCAGCTTAGGCGGGACTGTCCTATACAATGAGCAGTTCTTC. It translates to CASSLGGTVLYNEQFF.

This chain connects TRBV6-6 to TRBJ1-2, with a weak D call TRBD1 (5 bases). Germline lookup yields CDR1 MNHNY and CDR2 SVGAGI (reference sequence). V was pared by 7 bases and J by 6 bases, with 12 bases between. CDR3 size: 12 residues. The CDR3 loop reads CASTRSGNGYTF. The DNA of the CDR3 is TGTGCCAGCACAAGGTCAGGGAATGGCTACACCTTC.

This clone was detected a few times. J is TRBJ1-6 and V is TRBV19; the D gene is possibly TRBD1 (6 bases). The V end lost 5 bases, the J end lost 12 bases, and 17 bases lay between the germline ends. This CDR3 is 14 amino acids long. CDR1 LNHDA and CDR2 SQIVND come from the germline V gene (reference sequence). The CDR3 sequence is CASSPDRQIRPLHF. In DNA form, the CDR3 reads TGTGCCAGTAGTCCGGACAGACAGATTCGACCCCTCCACTTT.

The chain joins TRBV4-2 to TRBJ1-2; the match to TRBD1 covers 7 bases. Germline V gene lookup returns CDR1 LGHNA and CDR2 YNFKEQ. The CDR3 contains 13 residues. Trimming at V came to 5 bases and at J to 5 bases, leaving 5 bases not matched to a gene. The CDR3 here is CASSTDREYGYTF. CDR3 DNA sequence: TGTGCCAGCAGCACAGACAGGGAGTATGGCTACACCTTC.

The gene calls are TRBV11-3 and TRBJ2-7; possibly TRBD1 for D (6 bases). The CDR3 contains 16 residues. Trimming left V 6 bases short and J 1 base short, with 19 bases between. Germline V gene data show CDR1 as SGHNT and CDR2 as YENEEA. In DNA, the CDR3 is TGTGCCAGCAGGACAGGTGTGGATCTGAGGTCCTACGAGCAGTACGTC. It encodes CASRTGVDLRSYEQYV.

The chain combines TRBV14 with TRBJ1-2; D call uncertain. Trimming took 1 base from V and 4 from J, leaving 7 bases between them. CDR3 size: 13 residues. From germline, CDR1 is SGHDN and CDR2 FVKESK. The CDR3 bases are TGTGCCAGCAGCCAAGCTGGCATCTATGGCTACACCTTC. This gives the protein CASSQAGIYGYTF.

The chain links TRBV29-1 to TRBJ2-5, with a weak D call TRBD2 (5 bases). V was clipped by 3 bases and J by 4 bases, with 9 bases between them. The CDR3 is 12 amino acids. Per germline, CDR1 SQVTM and CDR2 ANQGSEA. The CDR3 DNA reads as TGCAGCGTTGATTCCCTAGCAGAGACCCAGTACTTC. As protein: CSVDSLAETQYF.

This chain joins TRBV18 and TRBJ1-1; D perhaps matches TRBD1 (5 bases). The ends were cut back, 3 bases at V and 9 bases at J, with 14 bases in the middle. Germline V CDR1 and CDR2: KGHSH, LQKENI. This CDR3 spans 13 amino acids. CDR3 coding DNA: TGTGCCAGCTCACCGGGGCGGCAAGAAAAAGCTTTCTTT. Amino acids: CASSPGRQEKAFF. The variable domain in full, completed from reference TRBV18 and TRBJ1-1, reads NAGVMQNPRHLVRRRGQEARLRCSPMKGHSHVYWYRQLPEEGLKFMVYLQKENIIDESGMPKERFSAEFPKEGPSILRIQQVVRGDSAAYFCASSPGRQEKAFFGQGTRLTVV.

The chain recombines TRBV5-1 with TRBJ1-1, with 8 bases matching TRBD1. This CDR3 has 19 residues. Germline V gene sequence: CDR1 SGHRS, CDR2 YFSETQ. V shed 4 bases, J shed 0 bases, and the junction held 17 bases outside the gene matches. The CDR3 is CASSARTGSGSPMNTEAFF. As DNA, the CDR3 is TGCGCCAGCAGCGCCCGGACAGGGTCGGGTAGCCCTATGAACACTGAAGCTTTCTTT.

V usage is TRBV20-1 and J usage is TRBJ1-2; D possibly corresponds to TRBD1 (6 bases). The CDR3 covers 11 residues. CDR1 is DFQATT, CDR2 SNEGSKA, per germline (reference sequence). The chain's CDR3 is CSAQGFSGYTF. The CDR3 nucleotides read TGCAGCGCTCAGGGGTTCTCTGGCTACACCTTC.

By sample fraction, this clone is medium-sized. This chain joins TRBV7-9 and TRBJ2-1; 8 nucleotides match TRBD2. Per germline, CDR1 SEHNR and CDR2 FQNEAQ (reference sequence). V shed 2 bases and J 4 bases; nucleotides not matched to a gene: 4. The CDR3 is 15 amino acids. The CDR3 here is CASSLLAGGYNEQFF. The CDR3 DNA follows: TGTGCCAGCAGCTTACTGGCGGGGGGTTACAATGAGCAGTTCTTC.

This clone appeared a few times. This rearrangement joins TRBV5-8 to TRBJ2-5; TRBD1 aligns across 9 bases. Germline CDR1 reads SGHTS; CDR2 reads YDEGEE. V trimming: 4 bases; J trimming: 5 bases; junction bases outside the gene matches: 12. The CDR3 length is 16 residues. The CDR3 DNA reads TGTGCCAGCAGCGCCCACCAACGGACAGGGGTCGAGACCCAGTACTTC. As protein: CASSAHQRTGVETQYF.

The genes are TRBV2 and TRBJ2-2; 8 bases align to TRBD2. The CDR3 has 15 residues. V shed 3 bases and J 6 bases; nucleotides not matched to a gene: 6. CDR1 and CDR2 (germline): SNHLY, FYNNEI. The CDR3, as DNA: TGTGCCAGCAGTGACAGTCCGGGGGGGTCCGGGGAGCTGTTTTTT. Its protein product is CASSDSPGGSGELFF.